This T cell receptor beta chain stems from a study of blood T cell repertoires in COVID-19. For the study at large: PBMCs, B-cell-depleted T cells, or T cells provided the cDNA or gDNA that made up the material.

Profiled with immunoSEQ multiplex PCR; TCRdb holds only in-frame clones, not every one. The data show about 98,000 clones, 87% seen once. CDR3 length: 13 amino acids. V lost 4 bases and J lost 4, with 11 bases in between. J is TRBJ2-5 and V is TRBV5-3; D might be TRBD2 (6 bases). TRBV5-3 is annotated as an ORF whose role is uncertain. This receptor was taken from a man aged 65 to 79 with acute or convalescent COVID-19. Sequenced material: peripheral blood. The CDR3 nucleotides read TGTGCCAGAAGCGCAGTCGGGGGAGAGACCCAGTACTTC. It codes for CARSAVGGETQYF.